These T cell receptor beta chains were read from a single sample in a study of T-cell memory formation after mild COVID-19. TCRdb passed the 5' RACE reads through MiXCR, listing each CDR3 protein once. The data contain some 600,000 distinct CDR3 sequences, roughly 17% of them singletons. Sequencing was performed on PBMCs or a T cell subset sorted from them (not recorded which). Receptor source: an adult woman who had mild COVID-19 (a few samples of this study predate the infection). Cell type and time point are not known. Both conserved end residues are part of each CDR3. The D gene is left open where the match is weak. The size of a clone is reported for some rows only, either as once, few or many, or as a class for expanded clones.

abundance,d_gene,j_gene,v_gene,CDR3aa,CDR3nt
many,.,TRBJ1-1,TRBV7-9,CAGADNTEAFF,TGTGCCGGAGCCGATAACACTGAAGCTTTCTTT
few,.,TRBJ2-5,TRBV24-1,CATSDLDSLQETQYF,TGTGCCACCAGTGATTTGGACAGCCTCCAAGAGACCCAGTACTTC
few,TRBD1,TRBJ2-1,TRBV5-1,CASSSGQGHYNEQFF,TGCGCCAGCAGCTCCGGACAGGGGCATTACAATGAGCAGTTCTTC
few,.,TRBJ2-2,TRBV4-2,CASSLEFRDTGELFF,TGTGCCAGCAGCCTAGAGTTTCGGGACACCGGGGAGCTGTTTTTT
.,.,TRBJ2-2,TRBV12-3/TRBV12-4,CASSLGLSGTGELFF,TGTGCCAGCAGTTTAGGGCTGTCCGGCACCGGGGAGCTGTTTTTT
.,.,TRBJ1-5,TRBV20-1,CSARLAGSSNQPQHF,TGCAGTGCTAGATTGGCGGGGTCTAGCAATCAGCCCCAGCATTTT
few,TRBD2,TRBJ2-1,TRBV12-3/TRBV12-4,CASSPVWAGGSYNEQFF,TGTGCCAGCAGTCCGGTCTGGGCGGGGGGGTCCTACAATGAGCAGTTCTTC
.,.,TRBJ2-5,TRBV4-1,CASSQAGVSQQETQYF,TGCGCCAGCAGCCAAGCGGGGGTGAGTCAACAAGAGACCCAGTACTTC
once,.,TRBJ2-3,TRBV15,CATSRGGSTDTQYF,TGTGCCACCAGCAGGGGGGGTAGCACAGATACGCAGTATTTT
few,.,TRBJ2-7,TRBV6-2/TRBV6-3,CASSQDPDYEQYF,TGTGCCAGCAGTCAAGACCCAGACTACGAGCAGTACTTC
.,.,TRBJ2-5,TRBV11-2,CASSPRWGDQETQYF,TGTGCCAGCAGCCCCCGGTGGGGGGACCAAGAGACCCAGTACTTC
.,TRBD1,TRBJ2-7,TRBV2,CASRTGVEQYF,TGTGCCAGCCGGACAGGGGTCGAGCAGTACTTC
.,.,TRBJ2-5,TRBV18,CASSPPVRRETQYF,TGTGCCAGCTCACCACCGGTCAGGCGGGAGACCCAGTACTTC
few,.,TRBJ1-2,TRBV18,CASSPQTQGHNGYTF,TGTGCCAGCTCACCACAAACGCAGGGGCATAATGGCTACACCTTC
.,TRBD2,TRBJ2-1,TRBV19,CASSMLGGYNEQFF,TGTGCCAGTAGTATGCTGGGGGGGTACAATGAGCAGTTCTTC
.,.,TRBJ1-2,TRBV7-9,CASSFDRLSGYTF,TGTGCCAGCAGCTTTGACAGATTAAGTGGCTACACCTTC
.,.,TRBJ2-6,TRBV19,CASSTLGAHGSGANVLTF,TGTGCCAGTAGTACCCTTGGGGCGCATGGATCTGGGGCCAACGTCCTGACTTTC
few,.,TRBJ2-2,TRBV30,CAWRATGANTGELFF,TGTGCCTGGAGGGCAACAGGCGCGAACACCGGGGAGCTGTTTTTT
few,.,TRBJ2-3,TRBV6-1,CASSERQGPDTQYF,TGTGCCAGCAGTGAACGGCAGGGGCCAGATACGCAGTATTTT
.,.,TRBJ1-1,TRBV5-1,CASSPNPGPQNTEAFF,TGCGCCAGCAGCCCGAACCCAGGTCCCCAGAACACTGAAGCTTTCTTT
.,.,TRBJ1-5,TRBV5-1,CASNPPFEENQPQHF,TGCGCCAGCAATCCGCCGTTCGAGGAAAATCAGCCCCAGCATTTT
.,.,TRBJ2-2,TRBV7-3,CASSLYSMNTGELFF,TGTGCCAGCAGCTTATACAGTATGAACACCGGGGAGCTGTTTTTT
.,TRBD1,TRBJ1-2,TRBV19,CASSILQGDLGYGYTF,TGTGCCAGTAGTATCCTACAGGGGGATTTGGGCTATGGCTACACCTTC
.,.,TRBJ2-2,TRBV7-3,CASSSSFGTGELFF,TGTGCCAGCAGCTCGTCCTTCGGAACCGGGGAGCTGTTTTTT
.,.,TRBJ2-7,TRBV4-1,CASSQPGASYEQYF,TGCGCCAGCAGCCAACCAGGGGCCTCCTACGAGCAGTACTTC
.,.,TRBJ1-2,TRBV3-1,CASSHQGNYGYTF,TGTGCCAGCAGCCACCAAGGGAACTATGGCTACACCTTC
.,.,TRBJ1-2,TRBV7-2,CASSPRQVTYGYTF,TGTGCCAGCAGCCCCCGACAGGTGACCTATGGCTACACCTTC
few,.,TRBJ2-7,TRBV2,CASSAGLSYEQYF,TGTGCCAGCAGTGCGGGACTCTCCTACGAGCAGTACTTC
.,TRBD1,TRBJ2-7,TRBV11-3,CASSRRGTGDGPYEQYF,TGTGCCAGCAGCAGGCGGGGGACAGGGGATGGACCCTACGAGCAGTACTTC
.,TRBD1,TRBJ2-5,TRBV12-3/TRBV12-4,CASRTGTDPWDTQYF,TGTGCCAGCAGAACCGGGACAGACCCGTGGGATACCCAGTACTTC
.,TRBD1,TRBJ2-7,TRBV9,CASSPGTGSFSYEQYF,TGTGCCAGCAGCCCAGGGACAGGGTCCTTTTCCTACGAGCAGTACTTC
few,.,TRBJ2-1,TRBV15,CATSRSGVAGSSYNEQFF,TGTGCCACCAGCAGATCGGGTGTGGCGGGTAGCTCCTACAATGAGCAGTTCTTC
few,.,TRBJ2-3,TRBV5-1,CASSSTRTTDTQYF,TGCGCCAGCAGCTCTACTAGGACCACAGATACGCAGTATTTT
few,TRBD2,TRBJ2-7,TRBV11-2,CASSLSSGIYEQYF,TGTGCCAGCAGCTTATCTAGCGGGATCTACGAGCAGTACTTC
few,.,TRBJ1-2,TRBV6-9,CASSYRLQFLNYGYTF,TGTGCCAGCAGTTATCGGTTACAGTTCCTAAACTATGGCTACACCTTC
.,TRBD1,TRBJ2-3,TRBV7-3,CASSPKQGATDTQYF,TGTGCCAGCAGCCCAAAACAGGGGGCAACAGATACGCAGTATTTT
.,TRBD2,TRBJ2-1,TRBV11-2,CASSSISGRGYNEQFF,TGTGCCAGCAGCTCGATTAGCGGGAGGGGTTACAATGAGCAGTTCTTC
.,TRBD2,TRBJ2-1,TRBV7-6,CAISGEGDSSYNEQFF,TGTGCCATCAGCGGGGAGGGCGACAGCTCCTACAATGAGCAGTTCTTC
few,TRBD2,TRBJ2-1,TRBV20-1,CSASTSGEALF,TGCAGTGCGTCCACTAGCGGGGAGGCCCTCTTC
.,.,TRBJ1-2,TRBV2,CASSRGPDYGYTF,TGTGCCAGCAGCCGCGGACCGGACTATGGCTACACCTTC
.,TRBD1,TRBJ1-1,TRBV24-1,CATSDNRGLRTEAFF,TGTGCCACCAGTGATAACAGGGGGCTTCGCACTGAAGCTTTCTTT
.,.,TRBJ2-3,TRBV6-5,CASTRPGWDTQYF,TGTGCCAGCACAAGACCGGGGTGGGATACGCAGTATTTT